The clone carrying this TCR beta chain was counted a single time. Antigen: not known. Only in-frame clones appear in the TCRdb table, and some are missing; sequencing was by immunoSEQ multiplex PCR. The sample contains thousands of clones, more than 75% of which appear only once. The data derive from a study of immune evolution from preneoplasia to lung adenocarcinoma. Study-level points and caveats: Top clone frequencies peaked in normal lung, apparently declining through invasive adenocarcinoma.

Histologic diagnosis was independently verified by two lung pathologists. After pathologic assessment, macro-dissection selected premalignant or tumor cells for extraction. The V end was cut by 0 bases, the J end by 3 bases, with 0 bases between. Germline assignment: CDR1 SGHDT and CDR2 YYEEEE. CDR3 length: 11 residues. The specimen sequenced was FFPE minimally invasive lung adenocarcinoma tissue. The TCR originated in a person aged 70 to 80 with lung adenocarcinoma. The chain joins TRBV5-6 to TRBJ1-1; no clear D gene. CDR3 in DNA: TGTGCCAGCAGCTTGGACACTGAAGCTTTCTTT. Its protein product is CASSLDTEAFF.